The rows below give T cell receptor beta chains drawn from one sample of a study of vaccination effects on CD4 cells after COVID-19. Using immunoSEQ multiplex PCR, the repertoire was profiled, and TCRdb retains in-frame clones only, with some absent. The repertoire holds approximately 28,000 clones, with over 65% as singletons. Which antigens these TCRs recognize remains unknown. Material: CD4+ T cells from PBMCs cultured with HCoV-NL63 spike peptides, obtained before COVID-19 vaccination. These receptors all come from a human donor who received a COVID-19 vaccine. The conserved cysteine and the conserved F or W are not part of the CDR3 here. Each record gives: clone size, V gene, CDR3 protein. Expanded clones are given a class, and other clones once, few, many or no size at all.

size: .; V: TRBV30; CDR3: AWIVGQGNSPLH
size: .; V: TRBV23-1; CDR3: ASSRSQDRAGQY
size: once; V: TRBV19; CDR3: ASSTINEKLF
size: .; V: TRBV10-3; CDR3: AISESVVRRTEAF
size: .; V: TRBV5-5; CDR3: ASSFSGGTGAF
size: .; V: TRBV7-2; CDR3: ASTLRKGEKLF
size: .; V: TRBV4-1; CDR3: ASGPTGENNEQF
size: .; V: TRBV29-1; CDR3: SVDPVGGTEAF
size: once; V: TRBV19; CDR3: ASSKRGGAEETQY
size: .; V: TRBV19; CDR3: ASSNQQGRKSGANVLT
size: few; V: TRBV30; CDR3: ACLSGTSNEKLF
size: once; V: TRBV21-1; CDR3: ASRMGTGGKQY
size: once; V: TRBV5-1; CDR3: ASSLAGSGSSYNEQF
size: .; V: TRBV10-3; CDR3: AISGAHRDEQY
size: few; V: TRBV4-3; CDR3: ASSRGQGLNTGELF
size: .; V: TRBV6-2/TRBV6-3; CDR3: ASSLPGLLTDTQY
size: .; V: TRBV3-1/TRBV3-2; CDR3: ASSQLAGGSYNEQF
size: .; V: TRBV4-2; CDR3: ASSQVGIGQGATEAF
size: .; V: TRBV7-9; CDR3: ASSLGWTYQNTEAF
size: few; V: TRBV28; CDR3: ASRLTGNRAF
size: .; V: TRBV18; CDR3: ASSPQWGARTDTQY
size: .; V: TRBV27; CDR3: ASSLLEGSGGYT
size: .; V: TRBV5-8; CDR3: ASILLVNTGELF
size: .; V: TRBV9; CDR3: ASSGIGGGQGYTEAF
size: .; V: TRBV15; CDR3: ATSRGTGGNTEAF
size: .; V: TRBV6-1; CDR3: ASSEVGGGRGNQPQH
size: .; V: TRBV7-8; CDR3: ASSLGTGFNEKLF
size: .; V: TRBV10-3; CDR3: AIRALSNQPQH
size: .; V: TRBV30; CDR3: ALTIASTDTQY
size: .; V: TRBV5-4; CDR3: ASSHSGRGFTGELF
size: .; V: TRBV2; CDR3: ASSEQGALNEQF
size: .; V: TRBV10-3; CDR3: AGGGRPDNEQF
size: few; V: TRBV28; CDR3: ASSGQGAHNSPLH
size: .; V: TRBV18; CDR3: ASSEDQGYEQY
size: .; V: TRBV4-2; CDR3: ASSQTTDSTDTQY
size: .; V: TRBV5-1; CDR3: ASSLGLGETQY
size: few; V: TRBV7-2; CDR3: ASSSLAGTYEQY
size: .; V: TRBV29-1; CDR3: SVDWTASNYGYT
size: .; V: TRBV15; CDR3: ATQAGPYEKLF
size: .; V: TRBV19; CDR3: ASNPGVTGELF
size: .; V: TRBV28; CDR3: ASTLQTSSYNEQF
size: .; V: TRBV5-1; CDR3: ASSGTGQETQY
size: .; V: TRBV12-5; CDR3: ASGDRDTQY
size: medium-sized; V: TRBV5-4; CDR3: ASSLDNSPLH